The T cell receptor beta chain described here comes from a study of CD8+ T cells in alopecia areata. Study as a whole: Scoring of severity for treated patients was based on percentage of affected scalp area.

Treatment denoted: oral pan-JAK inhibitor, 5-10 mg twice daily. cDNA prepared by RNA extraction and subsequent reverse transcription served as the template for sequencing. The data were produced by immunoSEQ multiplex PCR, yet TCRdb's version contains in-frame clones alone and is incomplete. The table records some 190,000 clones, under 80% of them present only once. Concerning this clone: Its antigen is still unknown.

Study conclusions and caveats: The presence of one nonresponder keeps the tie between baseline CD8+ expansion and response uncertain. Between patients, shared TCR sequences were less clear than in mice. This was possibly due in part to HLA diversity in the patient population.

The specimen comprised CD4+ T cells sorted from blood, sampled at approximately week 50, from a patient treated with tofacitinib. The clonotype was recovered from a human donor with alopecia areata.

The CDR3 sequence is CSVGGTVTQYF. The CDR3 DNA follows: TGCAGCGTTGGGGGCACGGTTACGCAGTATTTT. V and J are TRBV29-1 and TRBJ2-3; tentative D call: TRBD1 (5 bases). The CDR3 sequence is 11 residues long. From germline, CDR1 is SQVTM and CDR2 ANQGSEA. Trimming stripped 4 bases from V and 8 bases from J, with 10 bases between.